One sample yielded the 20 T cell receptor beta chains listed below, sequenced in a study of OX40 agonist ivuxolimab in advanced cancers. Sequencing was performed with immunoSEQ multiplex PCR; in TCRdb, only in-frame clones are kept and a portion is missing. The sample yields some 60,000 clones, more than 70% seen once. The starting material was CD4+ or CD8+ T cells sorted from blood, obtained in a trial of the OX40 agonist ivuxolimab. The receptors derive from an adult with an advanced solid tumor such as melanoma, head and neck, liver or kidney cancer.

The rearrangement uses TRBV10-3 and TRBJ2-1; tentative D call: TRBD2 (6 bases). V dropped 6 bases and J dropped 7 bases, with 10 bases sitting between them. The CDR3 is made up of 12 amino acids. The germline V gene encodes CDR1 ENHRY and CDR2 SYGVKD. CDR3 amino acids: CAIRGLNNEQFF. The CDR3 coding sequence is TGTGCCATCAGGGGACTCAATAATGAGCAGTTCTTC.

The chain recombines TRBV7-9 with TRBJ2-7, with D possibly TRBD2 on 5 matching bases. CDR3 length: 13 amino acids. CDR1 and CDR2 from the germline V gene are SEHNR and FQNEAQ (reference sequence). Between the trimmed V and J ends, which lost 8 bases and 0 bases, there was a span of 11 bases. The CDR3 DNA sequence: TGTGCCAGCGGGTCGGGGTTCTCCTACGAGCAGTACTTC. Translating gives CASGSGFSYEQYF. The complete variable domain, with remaining parts taken from reference TRBV7-9 and TRBJ2-7, reads DTGVSQNPRHKITKRGQNVTFRCDPISEHNRLYWYRQTLGQGPEFLTYFQNEAQLEKSRLLSDRFSAERPKGSFSTLEIQRTEQGDSAMYLCASGSGFSYEQYFGPGTRLTVT.

The chain recombines TRBV4-2 with TRBJ1-2; 10 bases align to TRBD1. After removal of 1 base from V and 6 bases from J, the junction contained 2 bases not matched to a gene. Germline V gene sequence: CDR1 LGHNA, CDR2 YNFKEQ. The CDR3 contains 14 residues. CDR3 nucleotide sequence: TGTGCCAGCAGCCAAGCCGGACAGGGGGATGGCTACACCTTC. Its protein product is CASSQAGQGDGYTF.

This chain links TRBV5-1 with TRBJ2-7, with D unclear. V lost 4 bases and J lost 0, with 11 bases in between. The CDR3 runs to 14 residues. Germline-derived CDR1 and CDR2 are SGHRS and YFSETQ. The CDR3 nucleotides read TGCGCCAGCAGCCCAAGTTTAAGCTCCTACGAGCAGTACTTC. It translates to CASSPSLSSYEQYF.

The rearrangement links TRBV7-2 to TRBJ1-1; D remains ambiguous. Germline CDR1 SGHTA, CDR2 FQGNSA. This CDR3 has 16 amino acids. Trimming shortened V by 0 bases and J by 0 bases, and 11 bases separated the two germline ends. This CDR3 is CASSLAPSQLNTEAFF. The CDR3 DNA follows: TGTGCCAGCAGCTTAGCGCCGAGTCAACTGAACACTGAAGCTTTCTTT.

The chain recombines TRBV5-4 with TRBJ1-2; 8 bases match TRBD1. With 2 bases clipped from V and 6 bases from J, the junction kept 12 bases outside the gene matches. CDR1 SGHNT and CDR2 YYREEE come from the germline V gene (reference sequence). The CDR3 extends over 16 amino acids. The CDR3 coding sequence is TGTGCCAGCAGCTTACCTCAGGGGGCAGTAAGGGATGGCTACACCTTC. As protein: CASSLPQGAVRDGYTF.

The count of this clone is one. Other nucleotide sequences from this sample produce the same CDR3. The chain recombines TRBV28 with TRBJ1-2, with D hard to call. The CDR3 has 14 amino acids. Trimming removed 3 bases at V and 2 bases at J, with 10 bases between. Germline CDR1 MDHEN, CDR2 SYDVKM. DNA for the CDR3: TGTGCCAGCAGTTTGGGTCCGGGGAACTATGGCTACACCTTC. It yields the protein CASSLGPGNYGYTF.

V and J are TRBV4-1 and TRBJ1-5, with D possibly TRBD1 on 6 matching bases. This CDR3 contains 16 residues. V lost 6 bases to trimming and J lost 0 bases, with 15 bases between them. Germline CDR1 is MGHRA and CDR2 is YSYEKL. The CDR3 sequence: CASSSTGDYSNQPQHF. The CDR3 DNA follows: TGCGCCAGCAGTTCGACAGGAGATTATAGCAATCAGCCCCAGCATTTT.

The chain is built from TRBV7-2 and TRBJ2-3; D call uncertain. This CDR3 comprises 15 residues. Germline assignment: CDR1 SGHTA and CDR2 FQGNSA. The V gene lost 5 bases and the J gene lost 8 bases, with 20 bases spanning the gap. CDR3 residues: CASSPSRTTLGTQYF. The CDR3 region has the DNA TGTGCCAGCAGCCCATCTCGGACCACGTTGGGTACGCAGTATTTT. Supplemented by reference TRBV7-2 and TRBJ2-3, the full variable domain reads GAGVSQSPSNKVTEKGKDVELRCDPISGHTALYWYRQSLGQGLEFLIYFQGNSAPDKSGLPSDRFSAERTGGSVSTLTIQRTQQEDSAVYLCASSPSRTTLGTQYFGPGTRLTVL.

This chain uses TRBV5-5 with TRBJ1-2, with D possibly TRBD1 on 6 matching bases. The V end lost 3 bases, the J end lost 4 bases, and 16 bases lay between the germline ends. Germline V gene data show CDR1 as SGHKS and CDR2 as YYEKEE (reference sequence). CDR3 length: 15 residues. The CDR3 DNA reads TGTGCCAGCAGCTGGGACATCGCCAGAACCTATGGCTACACCTTC. Protein product: CASSWDIARTYGYTF.

CDR3 residues: CASSLSPEGYNSPLHF. For the CDR3, the DNA is TGTGCCAGCAGCCTATCCCCAGAGGGTTATAATTCACCCCTCCACTTT. This sequence joins TRBV7-9 and TRBJ1-6; D unresolved. Germline assignment: CDR1 SEHNR and CDR2 FQNEAQ (reference sequence). The V gene lost 5 bases and the J gene lost 4 bases, with 15 bases spanning the gap. This CDR3 has 16 amino acids.

This rearrangement joins TRBV5-1 to TRBJ1-2; 7 positions agree with TRBD1. J gave up 3 bases and V 6 bases, and 8 bases lay outside the gene matches. The CDR3 consists of 14 residues. The V gene's germline CDR1 is SGHRS and CDR2 YFSETQ. The CDR3 loop is CASNLQGSDYGYTF. The CDR3 nucleotides are TGCGCCAGCAACCTACAGGGGTCGGACTATGGCTACACCTTC.

There are many counts of this clone. The chain links TRBV7-8 to TRBJ1-5, with D tentatively TRBD1 (5 bases). Germline CDR1 and CDR2: SGHVS and FQNEAQ. V lost 4 bases to trimming and J lost 5 bases, with 27 bases between them. CDR3 length: 19 residues. CDR3 in DNA: TGTGCCAGCAGCTCGCAAAGAATATGGGGCTCCCGGCGGGATCAGCCCCAGCATTTT. It translates to CASSSQRIWGSRRDQPQHF.

The chain employs TRBV5-1 and TRBJ2-3; 11 bases are a match to TRBD2. The CDR3 extends over 14 amino acids. Unmatched junction bases numbered 12, after V lost 4 bases and J lost 14 bases. Germline CDR1 SGHRS, CDR2 YFSETQ. The CDR3 DNA is TGCGCCAGCAGCCCGACTAGCGGGGCGTTCACGGGGTATTTT. It specifies CASSPTSGAFTGYF.

This chain's CDR3 is CASSQATGSYNEQFF. Here the CDR3 DNA reads TGCGCCAGCAGCCAAGCGACAGGCTCCTACAATGAGCAGTTCTTC. V is TRBV4-1 and J is TRBJ2-1, with D tentatively TRBD1 (6 bases). CDR3 length equals 15 residues. V was pared by 1 base and J by 0 bases, with 7 bases between. The germline V gene has CDR1 MGHRA and CDR2 YSYEKL.

In its sample, this clone was seen once. The chain recombines TRBV9 with TRBJ2-1, with unresolved D. Trimming pared 2 bases from V and 6 bases from J, leaving 9 bases between. Germline V gene sequence: CDR1 SGDLS, CDR2 YYNGEE. The CDR3 loop spans 13 amino acids. The CDR3 DNA reads as TGTGCCAGCAGCGTGTGGATGGGCAATGAGCAGTTCTTC. It is translated as CASSVWMGNEQFF.

The chain couples TRBV5-1 to TRBJ2-3; 15 positions agree with TRBD2. The germline gives CDR1 SGHRS, CDR2 YFSETQ. Losses at the gene ends were 6 bases for V and 3 bases for J; bases not matched to a gene: 2. The CDR3 extends over 15 amino acids. In nucleotides, the CDR3 is TGCGCCAGCACGGGACTAGCGGGAGGAACAGATACGCAGTATTTT. It is translated as CASTGLAGGTDTQYF.

The chain links TRBV9 to TRBJ1-2; D is ambiguous. This CDR3 region has 14 residues. Germline lookup yields CDR1 SGDLS and CDR2 YYNGEE. V was shortened by 2 bases and J by 8 bases, with 16 bases between the two germline ends. The CDR3 here is CASSVVAGARGYTF. DNA for the CDR3: TGTGCCAGCAGCGTCGTGGCGGGAGCTAGGGGCTACACCTTC.

This chain links TRBV4-2 with TRBJ1-2, with TRBD1 matching 10 bases. Germline-derived CDR1 and CDR2 are LGHNA and YNFKEQ. CDR3 size: 15 residues. V shed 5 bases, J shed 7 bases, and the junction held 10 bases outside the gene matches. This CDR3 reads CASSERQGAASGYTF. The DNA of the CDR3 is TGTGCCAGCAGCGAACGACAGGGGGCGGCGAGTGGCTACACCTTC.

J is TRBJ2-1 and V is TRBV7-2; 12 bases line up with TRBD2. The germline gives CDR1 SGHTA, CDR2 FQGNSA. V lost 3 bases to trimming and J lost 7 bases; unmatched junction nucleotides: 16. There are 19 residues in the CDR3. Written as DNA, the CDR3 is TGTGCCAGCAGCTTTTTCGGGTCGGCTAGCGGGAGGGTAAGGAATGAGCAGTTCTTC. As protein: CASSFFGSASGRVRNEQFF.